The clone carrying this T cell receptor (beta chain) has ten or more counts. Its specificity is not known. The entry originates in a study of T cells in Graves' hyperthyroidism and ophthalmopathy. Clinicians diagnosed patients from clinical symptoms, serum thyroxine and TRAb, thyroid ultrasound and orbital computed tomography. Findings of the study overall: Also found in blood were most expanded thyroid clonotypes above 0.001.

Template material for amplifying TCR beta CDR3 regions consisted of RNA transcripts. TCR CDR3 regions were first amplified by RT-PCR with HTBI primers. One entry per CDR3 protein results from TCRdb running MiXCR on the multiplex PCR reads. The sample gives roughly 580,000 distinct CDR3 sequences, roughly 50% of which show up once; about 8.2% is in the top ten. The V and J ends lost 10 bases and 8 bases respectively, with 14 bases between them. CDR1 and CDR2 (germline): SEHNR, FQNEAQ (reference sequence). The CDR3 is 11 residues long. The sample consisted of peripheral blood or thyroid tissue (not recorded which). This TCR derives from a woman aged 18-30 years with Graves' hyperthyroidism. The chain couples TRBV7-9 to TRBJ1-2; no firm D call. CDR3 in DNA: TGTGCCACCAGTACAGTTCTCGGCTACACCTTC. Translation: CATSTVLGYTF.